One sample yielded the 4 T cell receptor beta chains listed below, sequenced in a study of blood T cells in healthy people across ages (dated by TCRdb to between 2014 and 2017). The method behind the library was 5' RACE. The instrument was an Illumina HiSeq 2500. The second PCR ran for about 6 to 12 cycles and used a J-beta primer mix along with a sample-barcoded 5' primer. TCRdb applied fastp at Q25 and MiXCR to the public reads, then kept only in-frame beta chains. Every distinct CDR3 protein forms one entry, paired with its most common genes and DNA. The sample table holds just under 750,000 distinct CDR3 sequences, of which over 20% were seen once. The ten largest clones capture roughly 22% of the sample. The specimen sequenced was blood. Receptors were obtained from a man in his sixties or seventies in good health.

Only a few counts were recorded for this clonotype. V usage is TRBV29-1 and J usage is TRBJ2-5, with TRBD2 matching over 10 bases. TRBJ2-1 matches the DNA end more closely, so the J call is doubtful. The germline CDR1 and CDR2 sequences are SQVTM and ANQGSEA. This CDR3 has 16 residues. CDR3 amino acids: CSVEKVAGGRNNEQFF. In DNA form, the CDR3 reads TGCAGCGTTGAAAAGGTAGCGGGAGGACGAAACAATGAGCAGTTCTTC.

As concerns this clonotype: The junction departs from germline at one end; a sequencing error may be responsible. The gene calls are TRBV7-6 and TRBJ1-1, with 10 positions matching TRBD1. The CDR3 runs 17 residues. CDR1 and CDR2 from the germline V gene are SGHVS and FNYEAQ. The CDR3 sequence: CASSARQGAVGNTETFF. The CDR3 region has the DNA TGTGCCAGCAGCGCAAGACAGGGGGCAGTGGGGAACACTGAAACTTTCTTT.

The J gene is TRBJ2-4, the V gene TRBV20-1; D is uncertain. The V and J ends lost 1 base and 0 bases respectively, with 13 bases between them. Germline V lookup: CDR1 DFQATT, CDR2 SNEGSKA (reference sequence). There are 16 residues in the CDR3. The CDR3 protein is CSARVPASLAKNIQYF. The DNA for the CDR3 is TGCAGTGCTAGAGTTCCAGCGTCCTTAGCCAAAAACATTCAGTACTTC.

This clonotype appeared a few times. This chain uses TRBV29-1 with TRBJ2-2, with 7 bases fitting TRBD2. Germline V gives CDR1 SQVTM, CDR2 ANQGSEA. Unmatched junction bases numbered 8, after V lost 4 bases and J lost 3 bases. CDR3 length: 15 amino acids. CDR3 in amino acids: CSVGQGLEYTGELFF. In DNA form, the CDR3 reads TGCAGCGTTGGACAAGGACTAGAATACACCGGGGAGCTGTTTTTT.